The next 22 T cell receptor beta chains were all read from a single sample in a study of CD8+ T cells in alopecia areata. Sequencing relied on a cDNA template that was reverse transcribed from extracted RNA. Libraries were prepared by immunoSEQ multiplex PCR; TCRdb keeps only in-frame clonotypes and omits some of them. The table records 200,000 to 250,000 clones, around 62% of them present only once. Sample: CD4+ T cells sorted from blood, taken at week 0. The source is a human donor with alopecia areata.

The V gene is TRBV7-9, the J gene TRBJ2-1; possible D gene TRBD1, 5 bases. Germline V gene lookup returns CDR1 SEHNR and CDR2 FQNEAQ (reference sequence). The CDR3 is made up of 14 amino acids. The ends were cut back, 5 bases at V and 1 base at J, with 9 bases in the middle. The CDR3, as DNA: TGTGCCAGCAGCCTGACAGTTTCCTACAATGAGCAGTTCTTC. Its translation is CASSLTVSYNEQFF.

The rearrangement uses TRBV9 and TRBJ2-2, with 8 bases that match TRBD2. Germline V CDR1 and CDR2: SGDLS, YYNGEE. The CDR3 extends over 16 amino acids. After removal of 0 bases from V and 4 bases from J, the junction contained 5 bases not matched to a gene. This CDR3 reads CASSVGVAGSTGELFF. Written as DNA, the CDR3 is TGTGCCAGCAGCGTAGGAGTAGCGGGAAGCACCGGGGAGCTGTTTTTT.

This clone appeared a few times. The chain links TRBV30 to TRBJ1-1; tentative D call: TRBD1 (5 bases). Per the germline V gene, CDR1 is GTSNPN and CDR2 is SVGIG (reference sequence). The CDR3 extends over 15 amino acids. V was clipped by 3 bases and J by 1 base, with 15 bases between them. The CDR3 DNA follows: TGTGCCTGGAGCCCATTAGGGGCGGCGAACACTGAAGCTTTCTTT. This sequence encodes CAWSPLGAANTEAFF.

The rearrangement links TRBV5-1 to TRBJ1-1; weak D call: TRBD1 (5 bases). CDR3 length: 15 amino acids. Deletions cut 7 bases from V and 3 bases from J, with 19 bases between. Germline V gene lookup returns CDR1 SGHRS and CDR2 YFSETQ. For the CDR3, the DNA is TGCGCCAGCGCTCACTCCAGGGTCGAGTACACTGAAGCTTTCTTT. This gives the protein CASAHSRVEYTEAFF.

This clone was seen a single time. The rearrangement links TRBV6-4 to TRBJ1-1; no reliable D call. From germline, CDR1 is MRHNA and CDR2 SNTAGT. The CDR3 is made up of 12 amino acids. Between the trimmed V and J ends, which lost 8 bases and 1 base, there was a span of 8 bases. The CDR3 region has the DNA TGTGCCAGCCGGGATCAGAACACTGAAGCTTTCTTT. Encoded protein: CASRDQNTEAFF.

The chain combines TRBV7-8 with TRBJ2-1; 8 bases are shared with TRBD2. Germline V gene sequence: CDR1 SGHVS, CDR2 FQNEAQ. V lost 1 base and J lost 2; bases outside the gene matches: 7. The CDR3 has 17 residues. CDR3 in amino acids: CASSLDRSGGPYNEQFF. The CDR3 region has the DNA TGTGCCAGCAGCTTAGATCGGAGCGGGGGCCCCTACAATGAGCAGTTCTTC.

In nucleotides, the CDR3 is TGCAGCGCCCGGGACAGCCTAAACGGGGAGCTGTTTTTT. Amino acids: CSARDSLNGELFF. The chain carries TRBV29-1 and TRBJ2-2; 7 bases fit TRBD1. V lost 7 bases to trimming and J lost 7 bases; unmatched junction nucleotides: 9. Germline CDR1 SQVTM, CDR2 ANQGSEA. CDR3 length: 13 amino acids.

Only one count was recorded for this clone. The CDR3 loop is CASSWDRYNSPLHF. The CDR3 DNA reads TGTGCCAGCAGTTGGGACAGGTATAATTCACCCCTCCACTTT. The chain has TRBV27 and TRBJ1-6, with 8 bases identical to TRBD1. In germline, CDR1 is MNHEY, CDR2 SMNVEV (reference sequence). With 4 bases clipped from V and 4 bases from J, the junction kept 0 bases outside the gene matches. CDR3 length: 14 residues.

This clone was found once. V and J are TRBV5-6 and TRBJ1-2; 7 nucleotides align to TRBD1. V dropped 1 base and J dropped 9; count of bases not matched to a gene: 9. CDR3 length equals 14 residues. Germline V CDR1 and CDR2: SGHDT, YYEEEE. The CDR3 coding sequence is TGTGCCAGCAGCTTGCTCGGGACAGAAACAAGCTACACCTTC. It codes for CASSLLGTETSYTF.

The rearrangement joins TRBV29-1 to TRBJ2-1, with 12 bases fitting TRBD2. After removal of 0 bases from V and 5 bases from J, the junction contained 2 bases not matched to a gene. Germline assignment: CDR1 SQVTM and CDR2 ANQGSEA. The CDR3 has 15 amino acids. CDR3 loop: CSVEERTSGNNEQFF. The CDR3 DNA is TGCAGCGTTGAAGAGCGGACTAGCGGGAACAATGAGCAGTTCTTC.

The chain is built from TRBV6-6 and TRBJ1-1, with no clear D. Germline-derived CDR1 and CDR2 are MNHNY and SVGAGI (reference sequence). V dropped 0 bases and J dropped 8 bases, with 10 bases sitting between them. This CDR3 contains 13 residues. The CDR3 DNA follows: TGTGCCAGCAGTTACTCAAGTACAACGGAAGCTTTCTTT. Protein sequence: CASSYSSTTEAFF.

This clone was recorded only once. The V call is TRBV4-2, the J call TRBJ2-7; D ambiguous. The ends were cut back, 4 bases at V and 3 bases at J, with 16 bases in the middle. Germline V gene data show CDR1 as LGHNA and CDR2 as YNFKEQ. The CDR3 extends over 15 amino acids. CDR3 loop: CASSLADDLSYEQYF. The CDR3 region has the DNA TGTGCCAGCAGCCTGGCAGACGACCTCAGCTACGAGCAGTACTTC.

Of note for this clone: The CDR3 end shows no conserved phenylalanine or tryptophan, and so a read error is likely. V gene TRBV25-1 combines with J gene TRBJ1-6; 8 bases map to TRBD1. Unmatched junction bases numbered 8, after V lost 6 bases and J lost 7 bases. This CDR3 has 15 amino acids. Looked up from germline, CDR1 is MGHDK and CDR2 is SYGVNS. The CDR3 protein is CASRRTGLRNSPLHL. The CDR3 DNA is TGTGCCAGCAGACGGACAGGGTTAAGGAATTCACCCCTCCACCTT.

This chain links TRBV30 with TRBJ1-2; 9 nucleotides match TRBD1. CDR1 and CDR2 (germline): GTSNPN, SVGIG (reference sequence). The CDR3 contains 14 residues. The V gene end was trimmed by 3 bases and the J gene end by 6 bases; junction bases not matched to a gene: 8. The chain's CDR3 is CAWRTGGFAHGYTF. Here the CDR3 DNA reads TGTGCCTGGAGGACAGGGGGATTCGCGCATGGCTACACCTTC.

Of note for this clone: Other nucleotide sequences from this sample produce the same CDR3. The chain joins TRBV5-6 to TRBJ2-2, with D possibly called TRBD1 or TRBD2 (6 bases each). Per germline, CDR1 SGHDT and CDR2 YYEEEE. The CDR3 runs 18 residues. Trimming stripped 0 bases from V and 5 bases from J, with 20 bases between. The CDR3 reads CASSLEWGRGPGTGELFF. CDR3 bases: TGTGCCAGCAGCTTGGAATGGGGGCGGGGCCCAGGAACCGGGGAGCTGTTTTTT.

The chain employs TRBV7-3 and TRBJ2-5, with D possibly being TRBD1 (6 bases). The V end lost 3 bases, the J end lost 1 base, and 24 bases lay between the germline ends. In germline, CDR1 is SGHTA, CDR2 FQGTGA. The CDR3 has 19 amino acids. The CDR3 sequence: CASSFMLSKQGRGQETQYF. The CDR3 DNA is TGTGCCAGCAGCTTTATGCTTTCGAAACAGGGTCGGGGCCAAGAGACCCAGTACTTC.

The table lists this clone with a count of one. The chain recombines TRBV19 with TRBJ1-5, with D hard to call. Germline V CDR1 and CDR2: LNHDA, SQIVND (reference sequence). This CDR3 spans 14 amino acids. With 2 bases removed from V and 0 bases from J, the gap between germline ends came to 5 bases. CDR3: CASSISGSNQPQHF. The CDR3 nucleotides read TGTGCCAGTAGTATAAGCGGTAGCAATCAGCCCCAGCATTTT.

This clone was seen just once. The V call is TRBV7-9, the J call TRBJ2-5; TRBD1 might be the D (6 bases). Trimming took 1 base from V and 5 from J, leaving 14 bases between them. The germline gives CDR1 SEHNR, CDR2 FQNEAQ (reference sequence). The CDR3 has 15 amino acids. CDR3 region: CASSLGQTGWETQYF. DNA of the CDR3: TGTGCCAGCAGCTTAGGACAGACAGGTTGGGAGACCCAGTACTTC. Based on the CDR3 plus reference TRBV7-9 and TRBJ2-5, the full variable domain is DTGVSQNPRHKITKRGQNVTFRCDPISEHNRLYWYRQTLGQGPEFLTYFQNEAQLEKSRLLSDRFSAERPKGSFSTLEIQRTEQGDSAMYLCASSLGQTGWETQYFGPGTRLLVL.

This chain links TRBV18 with TRBJ1-1, with a weak D call TRBD1 (6 bases). The CDR3 spans 14 residues. The V gene's germline CDR1 is KGHSH and CDR2 LQKENI. V gave up 1 base and J gave up 7 bases, with 13 bases separating them. CDR3 in amino acids: CASSPRYREYEAFF. Here the CDR3 DNA reads TGTGCCAGCTCACCACGTTACAGGGAGTATGAAGCTTTCTTT.

J is TRBJ2-6 and V is TRBV5-8; the D gene is possibly TRBD2 (6 bases). Trimming took 4 bases from V and 0 from J, leaving 11 bases between them. CDR3 size: 16 residues. Per germline, CDR1 SGHTS and CDR2 YDEGEE. CDR3: CASSQGTFSGANVLTF. CDR3 bases: TGTGCCAGCAGCCAAGGGACTTTCTCTGGGGCCAACGTCCTGACTTTC. The variable domain in full, with the rest retrieved from reference TRBV5-8 and TRBJ2-6, is EAGVTQSPTHLIKTRGQQATLRCSPISGHTSVYWYQQALGLGLQFLLWYDEGEERNRGNFPPRFSGRQFPNYSSELNVNALELEDSALYLCASSQGTFSGANVLTFGAGSRLTVL.

The V and J genes are TRBV7-3 and TRBJ2-7; 10 bases align to TRBD1. The V and J ends lost 5 bases and 6 bases, in that order; junction bases with no gene match: 4. Per the germline V gene, CDR1 is SGHTA and CDR2 is FQGTGA. The CDR3 has 13 amino acids. Here the CDR3 DNA reads TGTGCCAGCAGCAAAGACAGGGGGCGCGAGCAGTACTTC. Protein product: CASSKDRGREQYF.

This clone was recorded only once. The chain is built from TRBV5-1 and TRBJ2-5; 9 bases map to TRBD2. The CDR3 is 15 residues long. With 4 bases clipped from V and 2 bases from J, the junction kept 6 bases outside the gene matches. The germline gives CDR1 SGHRS, CDR2 YFSETQ. As DNA, the CDR3 is TGCGCCAGCAGCCTTCAAAGCGGGGGGCAAGAGACCCAGTACTTC. Its translation is CASSLQSGGQETQYF. Supplemented by reference TRBV5-1 and TRBJ2-5, the full variable domain reads KAGVTQTPRYLIKTRGQQVTLSCSPISGHRSVSWYQQTPGQGLQFLFEYFSETQRNKGNFPGRFSGRQFSNSRSEMNVSTLELGDSALYLCASSLQSGGQETQYFGPGTRLLVL.